This TCR beta chain was sequenced for a study of blood T cell repertoires in COVID-19. Turning to the study itself: COVID-19 samples, acute and convalescent, were from the United States, Italy and Spain. Sources were T cells, B-cell-depleted T cells, or PBMCs; the material itself was cDNA or gDNA.

In the source study's methods: Reference gene primer amplification yielded estimated nucleated cell counts. The assay was immunoSEQ multiplex PCR, and TCRdb's table has in-frame clones only and misses some. The DNA was the basis for D and trimming; V, J and clone size are from that table. The sample includes under 250,000 clones, over 70% of them seen just once. The source of this sequence is a man aged 40-50 years with acute or convalescent COVID-19. Sequencing input: peripheral blood.

Written as DNA, the CDR3 is TGTGCCAGCACCTGGGACAGGGAGAATCAGCCCCAGCATTTT. Amino acid sequence: CASTWDRENQPQHF. J is TRBJ1-5 and V is TRBV6-6, with TRBD1 identical over 9 bases. Germline CDR1 and CDR2: MNHNY and SVGAGI (reference sequence). V gave up 7 bases and J gave up 4 bases; unmatched junction bases: 5. The CDR3 spans 14 residues.